The 25 T cell receptor beta chains presented below share a single source sample, sequenced in a study of blood T cell repertoires in COVID-19. TCRdb's copy holds only in-frame clones and misses some; the assay was immunoSEQ multiplex PCR. The sample records roughly 140,000 clones, roughly 85% being singletons. Specimen: peripheral blood. The receptors come from a man between 50 and 59 years old with acute or convalescent COVID-19.

In this sample, this clone turned up once. The gene calls are TRBV21-1 and TRBJ1-5. TRBV21-1 is termed a pseudogene. This CDR3 spans 14 amino acids. The CDR3 DNA follows: TGTGCCAGCAGTAAGAAGTCGGTTTTTCAGCCCCAGCATTTT. This translates into CASSKKSVFQPQHF.

The chain has TRBV6-6 and TRBJ2-4; TRBD2 matches at 9 bases. This CDR3 contains 16 residues. V dropped 7 bases and J dropped 0; count of bases not matched to a gene: 7. Germline V CDR1 and CDR2: MNHNY, SVGAGI (reference sequence). The CDR3 DNA is TGTGCCAGCACGGGACGCGGGGGGGTAGCCAAAAACATTCAGTACTTC. Encoded protein: CASTGRGGVAKNIQYF.

V and J are TRBV27 and TRBJ1-1, with D hard to call. The CDR3 is made up of 13 amino acids. Germline V gene data show CDR1 as MNHEY and CDR2 as SMNVEV (reference sequence). The ends were cut back, 5 bases at V and 1 base at J, with 8 bases in the middle. CDR3 DNA: TGTGCCAGCAGTCCCACACCGAACACTGAAGCTTTCTTT. This sequence encodes CASSPTPNTEAFF.

The chain uses TRBV19 and TRBJ2-7; TRBD2 matches 15 bases. V lost 5 bases to trimming and J lost 4 bases; unmatched junction nucleotides: 3. CDR1 and CDR2 from the germline V gene are LNHDA and SQIVND (reference sequence). The CDR3 sequence is 15 residues long. CDR3 loop: CASSSGTSGGYEQYF. CDR3 nucleotides: TGTGCCAGTAGTTCCGGGACTAGCGGGGGGTACGAGCAGTACTTC. Variable domain in full (rest from reference TRBV19 and TRBJ2-7): DGGITQSPKYLFRKEGQNVTLSCEQNLNHDAMYWYRQDPGQGLRLIYYSQIVNDFQKGDIAEGYSVSREKKESFPLTVTSAQKNPTAFYLCASSSGTSGGYEQYFGPGTRLTVT.

This clone was observed a single time. The V gene is TRBV10-3, the J gene TRBJ1-6; D is perhaps TRBD1 (5 bases). The CDR3 is 14 residues long. The germline V gene encodes CDR1 ENHRY and CDR2 SYGVKD. V lost 2 bases and J lost 8, with 10 bases in between. CDR3 DNA: TGTGCCATCAGTGAGGGCAGGGAGGATTCACCCCTCCACTTT. This encodes CAISEGREDSPLHF.

The chain carries TRBV19 and TRBJ2-7, with D perhaps matching TRBD1 (5 bases). The V end was cut by 6 bases, the J end by 0 bases, with 12 bases between. The CDR3 sequence is 14 residues long. Per germline, CDR1 LNHDA and CDR2 SQIVND (reference sequence). The CDR3 is CASSRPGISYEQYF. CDR3 bases: TGTGCCAGTAGCCGCCCAGGGATCTCCTACGAGCAGTACTTC.

The CDR3 bases are TGTGCCAGCAGTTTCCAGGGTTGGAACAATGAGCAGTTCTTC. This translates into CASSFQGWNNEQFF. This sequence joins TRBV6-5 and TRBJ2-1; D possibly corresponds to TRBD1 (5 bases). Germline values: CDR1 MNHEY, CDR2 SVGAGI. Trimming stripped 4 bases from V and 5 bases from J, with 12 bases between. This CDR3 comprises 14 residues.

With respect to this clone: This sample includes further DNA sequences coding for the same CDR3. The V gene is TRBV4-1, the J gene TRBJ2-5; 8 bases agree with TRBD1. The CDR3 totals 14 residues. V was pared by 0 bases and J by 4 bases, with 1 base of the junction left unmatched. CDR1 and CDR2 (germline): MGHRA, YSYEKL. The CDR3 DNA sequence: TGCGCCAGCAGCCAAGACAGGGGGCGAGAGACCCAGTACTTC. This gives the protein CASSQDRGRETQYF.

The chain couples TRBV18 to TRBJ1-5, with D unresolved. Germline assignment: CDR1 KGHSH and CDR2 LQKENI. The V end lost 8 bases, the J end lost 1 base, and 18 bases lay between the germline ends. The CDR3 is 16 amino acids. The CDR3 region has the DNA TGTGCCAGCACCCCTCGGAGGGTGAAAAGCAATCAGCCCCAGCATTTT. Translating it yields CASTPRRVKSNQPQHF. Supplemented by reference TRBV18 and TRBJ1-5, the full variable domain reads NAGVMQNPRHLVRRRGQEARLRCSPMKGHSHVYWYRQLPEEGLKFMVYLQKENIIDESGMPKERFSAEFPKEGPSILRIQQVVRGDSAAYFCASTPRRVKSNQPQHFGDGTRLSIL.

This clone showed up just a few times. The genes are TRBV7-3 and TRBJ2-7; D gene ambiguous. Germline values: CDR1 SGHTA, CDR2 FQGTGA. V lost 2 bases and J 4 bases, leaving 9 bases between the germline ends. The CDR3 covers 13 residues. The CDR3 is CASSLFAGYEQYF. In DNA form, the CDR3 reads TGTGCCAGCAGCTTATTTGCAGGTTACGAGCAGTACTTC.

This clone was seen only a few times. The rearrangement uses TRBV19 and TRBJ1-1; D is undetermined. Trimming removed 4 bases at V and 1 base at J, with 7 bases between. The CDR3 extends over 13 amino acids. Germline V gene sequence: CDR1 LNHDA, CDR2 SQIVND (reference sequence). CDR3 loop: CASSRASNTEAFF. DNA for the CDR3: TGTGCCAGTAGTAGGGCCTCGAACACTGAAGCTTTCTTT.

The genes are TRBV7-2 and TRBJ2-4; D perhaps matches TRBD2 (5 bases). Trimming shortened V by 4 bases and J by 5 bases, and 15 bases separated the two germline ends. The CDR3 consists of 15 residues. The germline V gene encodes CDR1 SGHTA and CDR2 FQGNSA. For the CDR3, the DNA is TGTGCCAGCAGCTGGCCCGGTGAGGGCGAAAACATTCAGTACTTC. It specifies CASSWPGEGENIQYF.

The sample holds one count of this clone. This chain joins TRBV21-1 and TRBJ1-3. TRBV21-1 is assigned pseudogene status. This CDR3 comprises 18 residues. CDR3 nucleotide sequence: TGTGCCAGCAGCAAAGATGGGCCGGGGGGAGTGTCTGGAAACACCATATATTTT. This gives the protein CASSKDGPGGVSGNTIYF.

The genes are TRBV3-1 (or the pseudogene TRBV3-2) and TRBJ2-2; maybe TRBD2 (5 bases). Germline values: CDR1 LGHDT, CDR2 YNNKEL (reference sequence). There are 13 residues in the CDR3. V lost 1 base to trimming and J lost 7 bases, with 7 bases between them. CDR3 DNA: TGTGCCAGCAGCCAAGTTGGACTCGGGGAGCTGTTTTTT. Protein product: CASSQVGLGELFF.

The rearrangement links TRBV5-1 to TRBJ2-3; 9 bases map to TRBD1. With 1 base clipped from V and 2 bases from J, the junction kept 5 bases outside the gene matches. The V gene's germline CDR1 is SGHRS and CDR2 YFSETQ. The CDR3 is made up of 16 amino acids. The CDR3 DNA follows: TGCGCCAGCAGCTTGTCCCGGGACAGGGCCACAGATACGCAGTATTTT. It yields the protein CASSLSRDRATDTQYF.

This clone has just a few counts. The chain is built from TRBV11-1 and TRBJ2-7; TRBD2 matches 9 bases. Germline CDR1 reads SGHAT; CDR2 reads FQDESV (reference sequence). V lost 1 base and J lost 2; bases outside the gene matches: 3. The CDR3 consists of 15 residues. The CDR3 reads CASSLGGGGPYEQYF. The CDR3 nucleotides are TGTGCCAGCAGCTTAGGCGGGGGGGGTCCCTACGAGCAGTACTTC.

CDR3 amino acids: CASSLYGDSSYEQYF. CDR3 sequence (DNA): TGTGCCAGCAGCTTGTATGGGGACAGTTCCTACGAGCAGTACTTC. This chain connects TRBV5-5 to TRBJ2-7; 7 nucleotides agree with TRBD1. Germline V gives CDR1 SGHKS, CDR2 YYEKEE (reference sequence). Trimming at V came to 1 base and at J to 1 base, leaving 5 bases not matched to a gene. The CDR3 is 15 residues long.

This chain uses TRBV28 with TRBJ2-7; TRBD1 is a possible D gene (5 bases). Germline CDR1 reads MDHEN; CDR2 reads SYDVKM. CDR3 length: 12 residues. V was clipped by 5 bases and J by 6 bases, with 11 bases between them. CDR3 in DNA: TGTGCCAGCAGTCGTCGTAGGGGCGAGCAGTACTTC. Amino acids: CASSRRRGEQYF.

This sequence joins TRBV21-1 and TRBJ2-3; no DNA check was done on the table's D call, TRBD2. TRBV21-1 has pseudogene status. This CDR3 has 17 amino acids. The CDR3 bases are TGTGCCAGCAGCAAAGAAGGGCGGGGGGACAGCACAGATACGCAGTATTTT. Its translation: CASSKEGRGDSTDTQYF.

This chain joins TRBV9 and TRBJ2-1; TRBD1 agrees at 9 bases. V gave up 3 bases and J gave up 5 bases; unmatched junction bases: 12. This CDR3 has 17 residues. Germline-derived CDR1 and CDR2 are SGDLS and YYNGEE. The CDR3 nucleotides are TGTGCCAGCAGCGCAGCGACCGGGACAGGGAGTGACAATGAGCAGTTCTTC. Translating it yields CASSAATGTGSDNEQFF.

The CDR3 loop reads CASSQNPFGSYEQYF. The DNA for the CDR3 is TGTGCCAGCAGTCAAAACCCGTTCGGGTCCTACGAGCAGTACTTC. The chain employs TRBV6-5 and TRBJ2-7; D gene unclear. CDR3 size: 15 residues. The V end lost 5 bases, the J end lost 1 base, and 15 bases lay between the germline ends. Per germline, CDR1 MNHEY and CDR2 SVGAGI.

This clone was recorded only once. This sequence joins TRBV27 and TRBJ1-1; D gene ambiguous. CDR1 and CDR2 (germline): MNHEY, SMNVEV (reference sequence). V was pared by 0 bases and J by 6 bases, with 17 bases between. The length of the CDR3 is 16 residues. The CDR3 region has the DNA TGTGCCAGCAGTTTATCATGGCGGGAGCGGGGATCTGAAGCTTTCTTT. It translates to CASSLSWRERGSEAFF.

This clone showed up just a few times. The chain recombines TRBV4-1 with TRBJ2-1; 8 nucleotides agree with TRBD2. The V segment lost 4 bases and the J segment 10 bases; nucleotides outside the gene matches: 6. CDR1 is MGHRA, CDR2 YSYEKL, per germline. This CDR3 comprises 13 residues. CDR3 coding DNA: TGCGCCAGCAGCCCGTCGGGGGGGAGAGAGCAGTTCTTC. Translation: CASSPSGGREQFF.

V and J are TRBV10-3 and TRBJ1-1, with a weak D call TRBD1 (5 bases). CDR1 is ENHRY and CDR2 is SYGVKD in the germline V gene. Trimming shortened V by 2 bases and J by 0 bases, and 10 bases separated the two germline ends. The CDR3 covers 15 residues. In DNA, the CDR3 is TGTGCCATCAGTGAGAGGGAGGGGATGAACACTGAAGCTTTCTTT. This translates into CAISEREGMNTEAFF.

The rearrangement links TRBV5-1 to TRBJ1-4; the D gene is possibly TRBD1 (6 bases). The length of the CDR3 is 16 residues. CDR1 and CDR2 from the germline V gene are SGHRS and YFSETQ. The germline V and J ends were trimmed by 3 bases and 0 bases, with 12 bases remaining between them. The CDR3 is CASSSGQSATNEKLFF. The CDR3 coding sequence is TGCGCCAGCAGCTCCGGACAGTCCGCAACTAATGAAAAACTGTTTTTT.